These 11 T cell receptor beta chains were all obtained from the same sample, sequenced in a study of blood T cell repertoires in COVID-19. Method: immunoSEQ multiplex PCR; TCRdb's copy keeps in-frame clones and lacks some. Of 200,000 to 250,000 clones in the sample, around 80% were seen once. Material for sequencing was peripheral blood. These receptors were obtained from a woman older than 75 with COVID-19, enrolled during active disease.

V and J are TRBV19 and TRBJ1-3; TRBD1 matches 9 bases. V dropped 7 bases and J dropped 7; count of bases not matched to a gene: 11. This CDR3 has 15 residues. The germline gives CDR1 LNHDA, CDR2 SQIVND (reference sequence). CDR3 loop: CASTLGQGRRNTIYF. The CDR3 DNA sequence: TGTGCCAGTACCCTGGGACAGGGTAGAAGGAACACCATATATTTT.

This clone was seen a handful of times. This sequence joins TRBV5-5 and TRBJ1-2, with 8 bases that match TRBD1. This CDR3 has 17 amino acids. Losses at the gene ends were 4 bases for V and 3 bases for J; bases not matched to a gene: 14. Germline CDR1 reads SGHKS; CDR2 reads YYEKEE (reference sequence). CDR3 sequence: CASSPLPRDRRHYGYTF. In DNA, the CDR3 is TGTGCCAGCAGCCCTCTTCCAAGGGACAGGCGCCACTATGGCTACACCTTC.

This chain joins TRBV5-6 and TRBJ1-4; tentatively, D is TRBD1 (6 bases). There are 16 residues in the CDR3. Trimming shortened V by 0 bases and J by 0 bases, and 9 bases separated the two germline ends. Germline CDR1 reads SGHDT; CDR2 reads YYEEEE. CDR3 sequence (DNA): TGTGCCAGCAGCTTGGGGGGGGGCACAACTAATGAAAAACTGTTTTTT. This translates into CASSLGGGTTNEKLFF.

This clone was recorded only once. The rearrangement links TRBV7-9 to TRBJ2-7; the D is unclear. The germline V gene encodes CDR1 SEHNR and CDR2 FQNEAQ (reference sequence). The CDR3 contains 11 residues. Between the trimmed V and J ends, which lost 0 bases and 7 bases, there was a span of 4 bases. The CDR3, as DNA: TGTGCCAGCAGCTTAGCCCTGGAGCAGTACTTC. Protein sequence: CASSLALEQYF.

V is TRBV5-1 and J is TRBJ1-2, with a tentative D call TRBD1 (6 bases). The V and J ends lost 0 bases and 2 bases respectively, with 14 bases between them. The germline CDR1 and CDR2 sequences are SGHRS and YFSETQ. The CDR3 contains 16 residues. As DNA, the CDR3 is TGCGCCAGCAGCTTGGGTCCAGGGGCAGCAAACTATGGCTACACCTTC. It codes for CASSLGPGAANYGYTF.

The rearrangement uses TRBV6-1 and TRBJ2-2; 7 bases line up with TRBD1. Germline CDR1 reads MNHNS; CDR2 reads SASEGT. The CDR3 loop spans 16 amino acids. J lost 6 bases, V lost 4 bases, and 11 bases had no gene match. This CDR3 reads CASSGQGYIGAGELFF. The CDR3 coding sequence is TGTGCCAGCAGTGGACAGGGTTACATTGGGGCCGGGGAGCTGTTTTTT.

This chain uses TRBV7-8 with TRBJ1-2, with D unclear. Germline V gene data show CDR1 as SGHVS and CDR2 as FQNEAQ. The CDR3 sequence is 14 residues long. Trimming took off 0 bases at V and 7 bases at J, with 12 bases between the two ends. The CDR3 bases are TGTGCCAGCAGCTTAGCATCGGGGAATAGTGGCTACACCTTC. Protein product: CASSLASGNSGYTF.

J is TRBJ2-1 and V is TRBV3-1 (or the pseudogene TRBV3-2); the D gene is possibly TRBD2 (6 bases). Germline V gene data show CDR1 as LGHDT and CDR2 as YNNKEL (reference sequence). Trimming stripped 0 bases from V and 10 bases from J, with 10 bases between. This CDR3 is built from 13 residues. The CDR3: CASSQDSLAEQFF. CDR3 nucleotide sequence: TGTGCCAGCAGCCAAGATTCCCTAGCGGAGCAGTTCTTC.

This sequence joins TRBV6-6 and TRBJ1-4; D gene unclear. Germline CDR1 MNHNY, CDR2 SVGAGI (reference sequence). With 5 bases removed from V and 8 bases from J, the gap between germline ends came to 12 bases. This CDR3 is 13 amino acids long. CDR3 sequence reads: CASSANPGEKLFF. The CDR3 DNA reads as TGTGCCAGCAGTGCAAACCCGGGGGAAAAACTGTTTTTT.

The chain combines TRBV15 with TRBJ1-5; TRBD1 might be the D (5 bases). V was cut by 6 bases and J by 1 base, with 13 bases left in between. Per the germline V gene, CDR1 is LNHNV and CDR2 is YYDKDF (reference sequence). The CDR3 consists of 15 residues. CDR3 DNA sequence: TGTGCCACCAGAAGCGGGGGTTTAAGCAATCAGCCCCAGCATTTT. Encoded protein: CATRSGGLSNQPQHF.

The J gene is TRBJ1-2, the V gene TRBV3-1 (or the pseudogene TRBV3-2), with TRBD1 matching 7 bases. The CDR3 has 15 residues. V lost 0 bases and J lost 7; bases outside the gene matches: 8. Germline V gene lookup returns CDR1 LGHDT and CDR2 YNNKEL (reference sequence). The CDR3 DNA reads TGTGCCAGCAGCCAAGATAGTTCAGGGGGTTTTGGCTACACCTTC. Its translation is CASSQDSSGGFGYTF.